This is a list of T cell receptor beta chains from one sample in a study of blood T cell repertoires in COVID-19. Here immunoSEQ multiplex PCR was the method, and the copy in TCRdb shows in-frame clones only, minus some. The table lists 250,000 to 400,000 clones, 85% to 90% of them singletons, with 2.5% to 3% in the top ten. Sequencing was performed on peripheral blood. The source is a woman aged 25 to 39 with COVID-19, enrolled during active disease. Each CDR3 is given with its conserved first and last residue. D genes are given only for firm matches. Only some rows state a clone size, as once, few, many or a class for expanded clones.

TRBJ2-2 | NA | NA | TRBV7-3 | TGTGCCAGCAGCCCGGGGATTATCCCCGGGGAGCTGTTTTTT | CASSPGIIPGELFF
TRBJ2-3 | NA | NA | TRBV19 | TGTGCCAGTAGTATATCGGGGAGTATGCCAGATACGCAGTATTTT | CASSISGSMPDTQYF
TRBJ2-7 | NA | NA | TRBV2 | TGTGCCAGCAGTGAAACAACAGGGTCCCAAGCTTTCCCGTACGAGCAGTACTTC | CASSETTGSQAFPYEQYF
TRBJ2-1 | NA | NA | TRBV24-1 | TGTGCCACCAGTGGTTTACCAGGGCTCAGCTCCTACAATGAGCAGTTCTTC | CATSGLPGLSSYNEQFF
TRBJ1-5 | NA | NA | TRBV30 | TGTGCCTGGAGTGTAACGGGAGGATTTAATAGCAATCAGCCCCAGCATTTT | CAWSVTGGFNSNQPQHF
TRBJ1-2 | NA | TRBD1 | TRBV19 | TGTGCCAGCGATTGGGGACAGGGGCGCTATGGCTACACCTTC | CASDWGQGRYGYTF
TRBJ2-5 | once | TRBD2 | TRBV18 | TGTGCCAGCTCACCACCAAGCGGGAGGGCCGGGGAGACCCAGTACTTC | CASSPPSGRAGETQYF
TRBJ2-3 | NA | TRBD2 | TRBV5-1 | TGCGCCAGCAGCTTATCTAGCGGGAGGGGAGATACGCAGTATTTT | CASSLSSGRGDTQYF
TRBJ2-6 | NA | TRBD1 | TRBV4-1 | TGCGCCAGCAGCCAAGAAATAGGGGACAGGGGTCACTCTGGGGCCAACGTCCTGACTTTC | CASSQEIGDRGHSGANVLTF
TRBJ2-1 | NA | NA | TRBV29-1 | TGCAGCGTTGCTTTCAGGGCCCTCTACAATGAGCAGTTCTTC | CSVAFRALYNEQFF
TRBJ2-1 | NA | TRBD2 | TRBV10-1 | TGCGCCAGCAGTGAGCCTAGCGGAGTATGGAATGAGCAGTTCTTC | CASSEPSGVWNEQFF
TRBJ2-7 | NA | TRBD2 | TRBV29-1 | TGCAGCGTTGAAGATCCTAGCGGATCCTACGAGCAGTACTTC | CSVEDPSGSYEQYF
TRBJ1-1 | NA | NA | TRBV5-5 | TGTGCCAGCAGCTTGGTAGTCGGGGGGAACACTGAAGCTTTCTTT | CASSLVVGGNTEAFF
TRBJ2-5 | NA | NA | TRBV5-1 | TGCGCCAGCAGAGGAACCCAGGGTATCCCGGAGACCCAGTACTTC | CASRGTQGIPETQYF
TRBJ2-5 | NA | TRBD2 | TRBV11-2 | TGTGCCAGCAGCTTAGTGGGTAGAGCGGGAGCCCAAGAGACCCAGTACTTC | CASSLVGRAGAQETQYF
TRBJ1-1 | NA | NA | TRBV5-1 | TGCGCCAGCAGCTTGGACGGGGTTGCCACTGAAGCTTTCTTT | CASSLDGVATEAFF
TRBJ1-1 | NA | NA | TRBV2 | TGTGCCAGCAGTGAAGCAGCCTCCTGGGGAGCGAACACTGAAGCTTTCTTT | CASSEAASWGANTEAFF
TRBJ1-1 | NA | TRBD1 | TRBV10-2 | TGCGCCAGCAGACCTATACAGGGGCTGAACACTGAAGCTTTCTTT | CASRPIQGLNTEAFF
TRBJ2-7 | NA | TRBD2 | TRBV27 | TGTGCCAGCAGTTTTTCGGGAGGCCCCTACGAGCAGTACTTC | CASSFSGGPYEQYF
TRBJ1-5 | NA | TRBD1 | TRBV28 | TGTGCCAGCAGGGGGGACAGGGGGGTGAGCAATCAGCCCCAGCATTTT | CASRGDRGVSNQPQHF
TRBJ2-5 | NA | TRBD2 | TRBV3-1/TRBV3-2 | TGTGCCAGCAGCCAAGATCCGCGGGCTAGCGGCTACCAAGAGACCCAGTACTTC | CASSQDPRASGYQETQYF
TRBJ2-7 | NA | NA | TRBV11-2 | TGTGCCAGCAGCCCTAGCGCTCCCCTCTCCTACGAGCAGTACTTC | CASSPSAPLSYEQYF
TRBJ1-3 | NA | TRBD1 | TRBV7-2 | TGTGCCAGCAGCTGGGGACAGGGCACAAGGGGAAACACCATATATTTT | CASSWGQGTRGNTIYF
TRBJ2-7 | NA | NA | TRBV2 | TGTGCCAGCAGTGAAGCGGGGCGGGGACCCCGGCAGTACTTC | CASSEAGRGPRQYF
TRBJ1-4 | NA | NA | TRBV3-1/TRBV3-2 | TGTGCCAGCAGCCAGCACTCTCAAAATGAAAAACTGTTTTTT | CASSQHSQNEKLFF
TRBJ1-1 | NA | NA | TRBV7-2 | TGTGCCAGCAGCCCGGGTTGGGGGGTGGGGAACACTGAAGCTTTCTTT | CASSPGWGVGNTEAFF
TRBJ1-2 | NA | TRBD1 | TRBV10-3 | TGTGCCACCGGGACAGGGAGAGACTATGGCTACACCTTC | CATGTGRDYGYTF
TRBJ2-3 | once | NA | TRBV5-1 | TGCGCCAGCAGCTTGGAACTAGCTGGTACAGATACGCAGTATTTT | CASSLELAGTDTQYF
TRBJ1-1 | NA | NA | TRBV14 | TGTGCCAGCAGCCCGCCAGGGTGGAACACTGAAGCTTTCTTT | CASSPPGWNTEAFF
TRBJ1-1 | NA | TRBD1 | TRBV15 | TGTGCCACCAGCAGCCCCAGGGACAGTACTGAAGCTTTCTTT | CATSSPRDSTEAFF
TRBJ2-2 | NA | NA | TRBV12-5 | TGTGCTAGTGCAGGGTTGGGTACCGGGGAGCTGTTTTTT | CASAGLGTGELFF
TRBJ2-5 | NA | NA | TRBV5-6 | TGTGCCAGCAGCCTGCGGACTACCCCCCAAGAGACCCAGTACTTC | CASSLRTTPQETQYF
TRBJ2-5 | few | NA | TRBV18 | TGTGCCAGCTCATTAGCGTCAGCAGAGACCCAGTACTTC | CASSLASAETQYF
TRBJ2-7 | NA | NA | TRBV6-5 | TGTGCCAGCAGTCGACAGGCCTACGAGCAGTACTTC | CASSRQAYEQYF
TRBJ2-1 | once | TRBD2 | TRBV19 | TGTGCCAGTAGTGGGTCGGGGGGGGATGAGCAGTTCTTC | CASSGSGGDEQFF
TRBJ1-2 | NA | NA | TRBV20-1 | TGCAGTGCTCCGCGGGGGGTTGGCTACACCTTC | CSAPRGVGYTF
TRBJ2-7 | NA | TRBD1 | TRBV27 | TGTGCCAGCAGTTCGCCGGGCGGGACAGGGATTTACGAGCAGTACTTC | CASSSPGGTGIYEQYF
TRBJ1-6 | once | NA | TRBV27 | TGTGCCAGCAAGGCGGCAGGGGCTACCAATAATTCACCCCTCCACTTT | CASKAAGATNNSPLHF
TRBJ2-7 | NA | TRBD2 | TRBV11-2 | TGTGCCAGCAGTCTACTAGCGGGAGGGAGCTACGAGCAGTACTTC | CASSLLAGGSYEQYF